This T cell receptor beta chain was sequenced in a study of T cell responses to AZD1222 COVID-19 vaccine (dated by TCRdb to the early 2020s). At the level of the whole study: A total of over 230 trial participants underwent TCR sequencing, of whom around 210 had received two doses of AZD1222 and some 25 had received two doses of the MenACWY control vaccine. Trial participants were enrolled by age into subgroups of 18-55, 56-69 and 70-plus years, and around 150, 28 and 57 TCR-sequenced participants, respectively, were included in these subgroups. Summary of the overall study and its limitations: No day 14 peak-response samples were available, so repertoires were characterized only after the peak T cell response. A significant rise in spike-specific TCR breadth and depth was observed after two AZD1222 doses relative to day 0 and relative to MenACWY recipients. In the small 56-69-year group, the increase in depth fell short of significance, most likely because of low power. The vaccine-associated CD4 TCRs covered the entire spike protein, and the dominant responses fell in regions 160-218 and 743-854. Most participants were white British and females outnumbered males, and the authors suggested that clonal diversity may have been underestimated. Reportedly, almost half of the unique spike-specific TCRs recognized epitopes lying outside the regions that are mutated in the B.1.351 and B.1.1.7 variants. Only five to seven AZD1222 recipients were SARS-CoV-2 seropositive at baseline, limiting conclusions about previously exposed vaccinees.

Turning to this clone: The clone's antigen remains unknown. No much larger clonotype is one base removed from it; base qualities were not supplied.

The CDR3 regions of human TCRbeta chains were analyzed by immunosequencing. The paper's data handling went like this. TCRs in the repertoires were compared against a reference library of SARS-CoV-2-specific TCRs that had been generated with the MIRA antigen-specificity platform. Breadth meant the fraction of unique TCRs that were SARS-CoV-2-associated, whereas depth meant the fraction of total T cells that were SARS-CoV-2-associated. Using the MIRA data, each spike-specific TCR was mapped to the spike region that the TCR reacts to and placed in a CD4 or CD8 class. Log10-transformed breadth and depth values were compared by one-way ANOVA with Sidak's multiple comparisons tests. Here the immuneACCESS table is served through TCRdb, limited to in-frame sequences with V and J called. Missing clones are a known gap in these copies; in checked studies unresolved V genes cover under half, and the rest lacks a known reason. V, J and clone size are taken as reported in that table, and D and trimming were inferred from the DNA itself. A total of roughly 200,000 clones appear in this sample, roughly 94% of them only once. The ten largest clones capture approximately 1.5% of the sample.

Per the publication, the time point label means: about 28 days (+/-7) after the second vaccine dose. The treatment or condition label here, explained by the study, means: meningococcal conjugate vaccine given as trial control. Vaccinee samples were obtained from the UK trials COV001 and COV002, which included a single-blind randomized controlled phase 2/3 trial of AZD1222 (ChAdOx1 nCoV-19) in healthy adults. For TCRbeta chain sequencing, PBMC samples were collected from trial participants at day 0 and at day 28 after the second dose. The CDR3 goes from the cysteine to the phenylalanine over 16 residues. Solely the CDR3 DNA is kept, with 48 bases framed from the first base. From a lookup of the germline V gene (reference sequence), CDR1 and CDR2 are SEHNR and FQNEAQ. Trimmed from V: 5 bases; trimmed from J: 7 bases; junction bases lacking a gene match: 9.

This clonotype was obtained from an adult who received the MenACWY meningococcal vaccine as a control. This sequence uses TRBV7-9 and TRBJ2-1; 12 junctional bases match TRBD2. The sample in question was peripheral blood, obtained 28 days after the second dose of the MenACWY control vaccine. The CDR3 in this case is CASSPKFGLAGNEQFF. The sequenced DNA: TGTGCCAGCAGCCCCAAGTTTGGACTAGCGGGGAATGAGCAGTTCTTC. This CDR3, with the reference TRBV7-9 and TRBJ2-1 proteins standing in past its ends, gives the full variable domain DTGVSQNPRHKITKRGQNVTFRCDPISEHNRLYWYRQTLGQGPEFLTYFQNEAQLEKSRLLSDRFSAERPKGSFSTLEIQRTEQGDSAMYLCASSPKFGLAGNEQFFGPGTRLTVL.